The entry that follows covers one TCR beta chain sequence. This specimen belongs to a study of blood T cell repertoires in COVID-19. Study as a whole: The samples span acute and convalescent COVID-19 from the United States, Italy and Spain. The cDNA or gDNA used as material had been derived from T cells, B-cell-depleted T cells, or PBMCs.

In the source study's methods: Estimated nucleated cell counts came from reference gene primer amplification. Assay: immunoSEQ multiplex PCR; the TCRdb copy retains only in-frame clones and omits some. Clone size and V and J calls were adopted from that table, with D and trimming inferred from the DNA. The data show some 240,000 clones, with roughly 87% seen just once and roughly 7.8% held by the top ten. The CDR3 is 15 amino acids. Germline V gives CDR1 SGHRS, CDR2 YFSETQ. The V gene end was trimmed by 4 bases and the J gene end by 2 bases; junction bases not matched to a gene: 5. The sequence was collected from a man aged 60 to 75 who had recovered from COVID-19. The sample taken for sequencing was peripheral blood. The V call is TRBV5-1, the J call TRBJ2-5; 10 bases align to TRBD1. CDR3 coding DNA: TGCGCCAGCAGCGCGGGACAGGGGTGGCAAGAGACCCAGTACTTC. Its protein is CASSAGQGWQETQYF.